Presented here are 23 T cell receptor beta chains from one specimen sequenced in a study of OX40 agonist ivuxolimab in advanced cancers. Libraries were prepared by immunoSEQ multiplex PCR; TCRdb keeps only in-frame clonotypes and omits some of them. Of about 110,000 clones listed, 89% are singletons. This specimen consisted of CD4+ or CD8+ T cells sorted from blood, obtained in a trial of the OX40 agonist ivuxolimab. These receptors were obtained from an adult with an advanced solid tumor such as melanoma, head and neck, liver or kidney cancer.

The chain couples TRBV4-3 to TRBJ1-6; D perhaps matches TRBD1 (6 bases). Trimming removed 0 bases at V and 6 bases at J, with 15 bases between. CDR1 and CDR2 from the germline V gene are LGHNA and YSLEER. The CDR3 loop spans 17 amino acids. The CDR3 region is CASSQDIQGLSNSPLHF. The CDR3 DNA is TGCGCCAGCAGCCAAGATATCCAGGGGCTTAGTAATTCACCCCTCCACTTT.

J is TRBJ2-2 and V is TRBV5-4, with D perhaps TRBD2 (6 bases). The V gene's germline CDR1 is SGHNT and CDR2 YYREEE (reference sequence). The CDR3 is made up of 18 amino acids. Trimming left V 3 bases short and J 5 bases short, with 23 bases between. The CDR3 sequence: CASSSLADPGQRTGELFF. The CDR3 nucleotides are TGTGCCAGCAGCTCGTTAGCGGACCCAGGCCAACGGACCGGGGAGCTGTTTTTT.

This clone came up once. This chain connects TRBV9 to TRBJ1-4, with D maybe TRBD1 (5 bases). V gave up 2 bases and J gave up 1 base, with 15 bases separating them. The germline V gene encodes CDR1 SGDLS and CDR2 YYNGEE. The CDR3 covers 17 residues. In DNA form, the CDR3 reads TGTGCCAGCAGCGTTCAACACAAGGGGCGAACTAATGAAAAACTGTTTTTT. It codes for CASSVQHKGRTNEKLFF.

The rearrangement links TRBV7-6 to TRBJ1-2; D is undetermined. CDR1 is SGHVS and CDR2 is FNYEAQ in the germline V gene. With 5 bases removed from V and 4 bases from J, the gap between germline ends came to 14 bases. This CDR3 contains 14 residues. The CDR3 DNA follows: TGTGCCAGCAGCCCGGCCGCACTGATCTATGGCTACACCTTC. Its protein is CASSPAALIYGYTF. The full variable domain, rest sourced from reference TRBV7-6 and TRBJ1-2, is GAGVSQSPRYKVTKRGQDVALRCDPISGHVSLYWYRQALGQGPEFLTYFNYEAQQDKSGLPNDRFSAERPEGSISTLTIQRTEQRDSAMYRCASSPAALIYGYTFGSGTRLTVV.

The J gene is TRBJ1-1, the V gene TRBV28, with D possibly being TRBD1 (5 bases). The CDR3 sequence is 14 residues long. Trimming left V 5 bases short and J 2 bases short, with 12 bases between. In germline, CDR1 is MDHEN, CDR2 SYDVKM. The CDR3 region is CASSLAGINTEAFF. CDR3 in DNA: TGTGCCAGCAGTCTTGCAGGGATAAACACTGAAGCTTTCTTT.

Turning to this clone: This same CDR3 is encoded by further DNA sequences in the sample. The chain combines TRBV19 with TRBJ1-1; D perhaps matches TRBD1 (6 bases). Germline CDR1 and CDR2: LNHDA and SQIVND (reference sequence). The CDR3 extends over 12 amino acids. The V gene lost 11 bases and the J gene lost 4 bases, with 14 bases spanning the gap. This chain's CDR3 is CASNTGATEAFF. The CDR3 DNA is TGTGCCTCGAATACGGGGGCCACTGAAGCTTTCTTT.

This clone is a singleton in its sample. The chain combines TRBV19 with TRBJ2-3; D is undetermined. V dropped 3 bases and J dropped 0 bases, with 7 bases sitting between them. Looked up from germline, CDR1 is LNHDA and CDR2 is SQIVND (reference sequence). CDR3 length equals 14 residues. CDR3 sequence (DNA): TGTGCCAGTAGTATTTCGACTAGCACAGATACGCAGTATTTT. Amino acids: CASSISTSTDTQYF.

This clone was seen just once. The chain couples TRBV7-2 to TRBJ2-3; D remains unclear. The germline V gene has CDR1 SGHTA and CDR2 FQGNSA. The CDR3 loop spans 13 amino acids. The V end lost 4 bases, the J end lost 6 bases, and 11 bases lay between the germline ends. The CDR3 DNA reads TGTGCCAGCAGCTATACAAAAGGGGATACGCAGTATTTT. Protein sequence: CASSYTKGDTQYF. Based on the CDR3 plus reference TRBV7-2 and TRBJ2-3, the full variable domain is GAGVSQSPSNKVTEKGKDVELRCDPISGHTALYWYRQSLGQGLEFLIYFQGNSAPDKSGLPSDRFSAERTGGSVSTLTIQRTQQEDSAVYLCASSYTKGDTQYFGPGTRLTVL.

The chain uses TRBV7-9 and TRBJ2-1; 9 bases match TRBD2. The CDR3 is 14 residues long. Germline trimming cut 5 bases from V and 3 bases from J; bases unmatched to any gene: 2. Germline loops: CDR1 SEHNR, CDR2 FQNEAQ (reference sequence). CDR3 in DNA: TGTGCCAGCAGCGTGACTAGCGGCTACAATGAGCAGTTCTTC. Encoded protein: CASSVTSGYNEQFF.

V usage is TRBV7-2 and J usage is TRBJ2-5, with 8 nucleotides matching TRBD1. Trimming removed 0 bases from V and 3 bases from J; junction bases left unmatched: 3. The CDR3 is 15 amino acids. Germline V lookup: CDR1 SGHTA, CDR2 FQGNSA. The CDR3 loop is CASSLARTGKETQYF. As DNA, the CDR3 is TGTGCCAGCAGCTTAGCACGGACAGGGAAAGAGACCCAGTACTTC.

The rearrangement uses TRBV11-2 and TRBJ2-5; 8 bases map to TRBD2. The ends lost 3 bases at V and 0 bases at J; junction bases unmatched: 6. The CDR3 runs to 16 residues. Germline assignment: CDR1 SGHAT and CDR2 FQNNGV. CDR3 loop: CASSFGGRSYQETQYF. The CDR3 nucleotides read TGTGCCAGCAGCTTTGGCGGGAGGTCGTACCAAGAGACCCAGTACTTC.

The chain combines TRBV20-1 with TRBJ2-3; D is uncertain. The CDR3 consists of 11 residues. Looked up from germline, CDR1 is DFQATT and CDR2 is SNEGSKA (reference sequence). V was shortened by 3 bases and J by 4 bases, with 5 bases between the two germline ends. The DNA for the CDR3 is TGCAGTGCTAGGGTCCCAGATACGCAGTATTTT. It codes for CSARVPDTQYF.

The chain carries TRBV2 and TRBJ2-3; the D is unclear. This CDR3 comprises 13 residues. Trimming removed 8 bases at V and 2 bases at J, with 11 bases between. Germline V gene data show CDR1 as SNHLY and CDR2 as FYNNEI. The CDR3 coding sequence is TGTGCCAGCGAGGCGGCCGCCACAGATACGCAGTATTTT. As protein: CASEAAATDTQYF.

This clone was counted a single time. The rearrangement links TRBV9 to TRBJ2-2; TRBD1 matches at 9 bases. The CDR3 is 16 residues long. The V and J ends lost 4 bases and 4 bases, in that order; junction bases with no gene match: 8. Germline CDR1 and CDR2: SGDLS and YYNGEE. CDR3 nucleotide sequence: TGTGCCAGCAGCCCTACACAGGGGGCTGGCACCGGGGAGCTGTTTTTT. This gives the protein CASSPTQGAGTGELFF.

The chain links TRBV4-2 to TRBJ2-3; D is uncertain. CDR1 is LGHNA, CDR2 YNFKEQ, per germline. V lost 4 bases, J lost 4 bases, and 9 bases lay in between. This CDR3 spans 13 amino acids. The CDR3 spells CASSPLQPDTQYF. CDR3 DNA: TGTGCCAGCAGCCCACTACAGCCAGATACGCAGTATTTT.

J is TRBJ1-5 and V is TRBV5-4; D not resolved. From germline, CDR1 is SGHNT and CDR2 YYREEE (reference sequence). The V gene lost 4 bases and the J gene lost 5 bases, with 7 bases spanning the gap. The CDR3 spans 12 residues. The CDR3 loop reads CASSAPDQPQHF. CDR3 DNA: TGTGCCAGCAGCGCTCCCGATCAGCCCCAGCATTTT.

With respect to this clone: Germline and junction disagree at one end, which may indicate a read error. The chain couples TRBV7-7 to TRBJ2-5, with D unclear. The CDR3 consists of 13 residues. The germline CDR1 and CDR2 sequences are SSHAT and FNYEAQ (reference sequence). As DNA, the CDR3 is TGTGCTAGCAGTCCTAAAGTTGTAGAGACCCAGTACTTC. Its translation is CASSPKVVETQYF.

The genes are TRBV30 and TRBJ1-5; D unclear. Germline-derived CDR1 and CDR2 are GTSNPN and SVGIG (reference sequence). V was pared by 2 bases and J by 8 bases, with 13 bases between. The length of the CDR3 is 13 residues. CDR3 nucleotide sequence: TGTGCCTGGAGTAGTGGGGTTATGGAGCCCCAGCATTTT. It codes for CAWSSGVMEPQHF.

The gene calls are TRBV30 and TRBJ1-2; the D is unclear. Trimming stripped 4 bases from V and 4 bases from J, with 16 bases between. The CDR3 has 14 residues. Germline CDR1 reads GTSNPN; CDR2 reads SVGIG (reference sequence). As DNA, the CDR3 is TGTGCCTGGACCCAGCTCGGTACGGGCTATGGCTACACCTTC. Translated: CAWTQLGTGYGYTF.

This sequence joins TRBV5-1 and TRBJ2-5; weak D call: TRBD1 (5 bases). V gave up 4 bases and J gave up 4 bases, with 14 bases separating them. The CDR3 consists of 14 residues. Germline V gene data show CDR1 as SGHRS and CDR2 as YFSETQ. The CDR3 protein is CASSPRAHGETQYF. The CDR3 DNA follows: TGCGCCAGCAGCCCCAGGGCGCACGGAGAGACCCAGTACTTC.

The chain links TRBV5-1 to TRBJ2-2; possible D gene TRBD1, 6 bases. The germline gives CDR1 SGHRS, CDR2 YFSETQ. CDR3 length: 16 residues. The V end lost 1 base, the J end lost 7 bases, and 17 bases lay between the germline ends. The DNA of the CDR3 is TGCGCCAGCAGCTTGCCAGGGCGGCAGGGGATCGGGGAGCTGTTTTTT. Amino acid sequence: CASSLPGRQGIGELFF.

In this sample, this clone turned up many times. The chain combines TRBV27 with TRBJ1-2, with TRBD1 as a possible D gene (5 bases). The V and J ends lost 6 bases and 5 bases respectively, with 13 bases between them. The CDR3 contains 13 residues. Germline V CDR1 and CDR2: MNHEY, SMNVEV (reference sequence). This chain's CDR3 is CASRRLGEYGYTF. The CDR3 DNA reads TGTGCCAGCAGGAGGCTGGGGGAATATGGCTACACCTTC.

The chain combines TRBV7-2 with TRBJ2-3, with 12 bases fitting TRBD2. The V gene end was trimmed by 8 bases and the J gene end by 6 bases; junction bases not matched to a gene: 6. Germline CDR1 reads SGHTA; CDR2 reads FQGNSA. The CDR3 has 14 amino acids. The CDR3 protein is CASCLAGGPDTQYF. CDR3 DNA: TGTGCCAGCTGCCTAGCGGGGGGGCCGGATACGCAGTATTTT.